A selection of T cell receptor beta chains follows, all from one sample in a study of Ad26.COV2.S vaccination and SARS-CoV-2 variants. Sequenced by immunoSEQ multiplex PCR; TCRdb stores in-frame clones only, minus some. Altogether around 300,000 clones are present, roughly 90% being singletons, with the ten largest covering around 5.3%. The specimen was peripheral blood, collected in a trial of Ad26.COV2.S vaccine versus placebo. These receptors came from a person between 18 and 65 years old who received the Ad26.COV2.S COVID-19 vaccine or a placebo. The CDR3 runs from the conserved cysteine through the conserved F or W. Fields, in order: D gene, CDR3 length, J gene, V gene, clone size, CDR3 protein, CDR3 DNA. D genes are given only for firm matches. The size field is filled for only some rows; it gives once, few, many or a size class.

d_call: -
cdr3_length: 15
j_call: TRBJ2-6
v_call: TRBV19
clone_size: -
cdr3_aa: CASSTQDSGANVLTF
cdr3_nt: TGTGCCAGTAGTACCCAGGATTCTGGGGCCAACGTCCTGACTTTC

d_call: -
cdr3_length: 15
j_call: TRBJ2-1
v_call: TRBV9
clone_size: -
cdr3_aa: CASSPGLLTYNEQFF
cdr3_nt: TGTGCCAGCAGCCCCGGATTATTAACCTACAATGAGCAGTTCTTC

d_call: -
cdr3_length: 14
j_call: TRBJ2-7
v_call: TRBV5-5
clone_size: -
cdr3_aa: CASSLAGPPYEQYF
cdr3_nt: TGTGCCAGCAGCTTGGCAGGGCCGCCCTACGAGCAGTACTTC

d_call: -
cdr3_length: 13
j_call: TRBJ1-2
v_call: TRBV19
clone_size: -
cdr3_aa: CASTLVAGLGYTF
cdr3_nt: TGTGCCAGTACCCTGGTGGCTGGGCTTGGCTACACCTTC

d_call: -
cdr3_length: 16
j_call: TRBJ2-1
v_call: TRBV7-2
clone_size: -
cdr3_aa: CASSSSRASSYNEQFF
cdr3_nt: TGTGCCAGCAGCTCGTCAAGGGCGAGCTCCTACAATGAGCAGTTCTTC

d_call: -
cdr3_length: 15
j_call: TRBJ2-5
v_call: TRBV11-2
clone_size: -
cdr3_aa: CASSFGGGKGETQYF
cdr3_nt: TGTGCCAGCAGTTTCGGGGGCGGGAAAGGCGAGACCCAGTACTTC

d_call: TRBD2
cdr3_length: 15
j_call: TRBJ2-7
v_call: TRBV9
clone_size: once
cdr3_aa: CASSVSSGGIYEQYF
cdr3_nt: TGTGCCAGCAGTGTCTCTAGCGGGGGGATCTACGAGCAGTACTTC

d_call: -
cdr3_length: 12
j_call: TRBJ1-2
v_call: TRBV2
clone_size: -
cdr3_aa: CASSVTGYGYTF
cdr3_nt: TGTGCCAGCAGTGTAACGGGGTATGGCTACACCTTC

d_call: -
cdr3_length: 15
j_call: TRBJ1-2
v_call: TRBV7-2
clone_size: once
cdr3_aa: CASKFDVVRLDGYTF
cdr3_nt: TGTGCCAGCAAGTTCGACGTCGTAAGATTAGATGGCTACACCTTC

d_call: TRBD2
cdr3_length: 18
j_call: TRBJ2-7
v_call: TRBV7-2
clone_size: -
cdr3_aa: CASSPMRGTSGSLAEQYF
cdr3_nt: TGTGCCAGCAGCCCGATGAGAGGTACTAGCGGGAGTCTAGCAGAGCAGTACTTC

d_call: -
cdr3_length: 11
j_call: TRBJ2-1
v_call: TRBV10-3
clone_size: -
cdr3_aa: CAITRGNEQFF
cdr3_nt: TGTGCCATCACCCGCGGGAATGAGCAGTTCTTC

d_call: -
cdr3_length: 14
j_call: TRBJ2-2
v_call: TRBV3-1/TRBV3-2
clone_size: once
cdr3_aa: CASMWGAGTGELFF
cdr3_nt: TGTGCCAGCATGTGGGGGGCGGGAACCGGGGAGCTGTTTTTT

d_call: -
cdr3_length: 14
j_call: TRBJ1-1
v_call: TRBV14
clone_size: -
cdr3_aa: CASSSQGSATEAFF
cdr3_nt: TGTGCCAGCAGCTCGCAGGGGTCTGCCACTGAAGCTTTCTTT

d_call: -
cdr3_length: 13
j_call: TRBJ2-7
v_call: TRBV18
clone_size: -
cdr3_aa: CASSPPGSYEQYF
cdr3_nt: TGTGCCAGCTCACCACCGGGGAGCTACGAGCAGTACTTC

d_call: TRBD2
cdr3_length: 20
j_call: TRBJ2-1
v_call: TRBV5-1
clone_size: -
cdr3_aa: CASSLGPAGGPTRSYNEQFF
cdr3_nt: TGCGCCAGCAGCTTGGGGCCAGCGGGAGGGCCGACCCGCTCCTACAATGAGCAGTTCTTC

d_call: -
cdr3_length: 12
j_call: TRBJ1-2
v_call: TRBV19
clone_size: -
cdr3_aa: CASSGRAYGYTF
cdr3_nt: TGTGCCAGTTCAGGCAGGGCCTATGGCTACACCTTC

d_call: -
cdr3_length: 14
j_call: TRBJ1-6
v_call: TRBV10-3
clone_size: -
cdr3_aa: CAISESEENSPLHF
cdr3_nt: TGTGCCATCAGTGAGTCGGAGGAGAATTCACCCCTCCACTTT

d_call: -
cdr3_length: 15
j_call: TRBJ1-3
v_call: TRBV18
clone_size: -
cdr3_aa: CASSPPGGSGNTIYF
cdr3_nt: TGTGCCAGCTCACCACCGGGCGGATCTGGAAACACCATATATTTT

d_call: -
cdr3_length: 15
j_call: TRBJ1-2
v_call: TRBV5-1
clone_size: -
cdr3_aa: CASSLSGATNYGYTF
cdr3_nt: TGCGCCAGCAGCTTGTCGGGGGCCACGAACTATGGCTACACCTTC

d_call: TRBD1
cdr3_length: 15
j_call: TRBJ1-2
v_call: TRBV7-9
clone_size: -
cdr3_aa: CASSFAGTGERGYTF
cdr3_nt: TGTGCCAGCAGCTTTGCCGGGACAGGGGAGCGGGGCTACACCTTC

d_call: TRBD1
cdr3_length: 15
j_call: TRBJ1-6
v_call: TRBV5-4
clone_size: -
cdr3_aa: CASSLGQGENSPLHF
cdr3_nt: TGTGCCAGCAGCTTGGGACAGGGTGAAAATTCACCCCTCCACTTT

d_call: -
cdr3_length: 14
j_call: TRBJ2-2
v_call: TRBV6-6
clone_size: -
cdr3_aa: CASSGTTNTGELFF
cdr3_nt: TGTGCCAGCAGCGGGACAACAAACACCGGGGAGCTGTTTTTT

d_call: TRBD1
cdr3_length: 13
j_call: TRBJ1-1
v_call: TRBV7-2
clone_size: -
cdr3_aa: CASSLAGDRDAFF
cdr3_nt: TGTGCCAGCAGCTTAGCTGGGGACAGGGACGCTTTCTTT

d_call: -
cdr3_length: 13
j_call: TRBJ1-6
v_call: TRBV27
clone_size: -
cdr3_aa: CASSWQINSPLHF
cdr3_nt: TGTGCCAGCAGTTGGCAGATTAATTCACCCCTCCACTTT

d_call: -
cdr3_length: 14
j_call: TRBJ2-7
v_call: TRBV19
clone_size: -
cdr3_aa: CASSPPGIPYEQYF
cdr3_nt: TGTGCCAGTAGTCCCCCCGGGATCCCCTACGAGCAGTACTTC

d_call: TRBD1
cdr3_length: 18
j_call: TRBJ1-1
v_call: TRBV2
clone_size: -
cdr3_aa: CASSDKKRQGAENTEAFF
cdr3_nt: TGTGCCAGCAGTGATAAGAAGAGGCAGGGGGCAGAGAACACTGAAGCTTTCTTT

d_call: -
cdr3_length: 14
j_call: TRBJ1-6
v_call: TRBV7-9
clone_size: -
cdr3_aa: CASSLLGNNSPLHF
cdr3_nt: TGTGCCAGCAGCTTATTAGGAAATAATTCACCCCTCCACTTT

d_call: TRBD1
cdr3_length: 12
j_call: TRBJ2-3
v_call: TRBV6-5
clone_size: -
cdr3_aa: CASLDRGLAQYF
cdr3_nt: TGTGCCAGCCTAGACAGGGGGCTAGCGCAGTATTTT

d_call: -
cdr3_length: 13
j_call: TRBJ2-1
v_call: TRBV11-1
clone_size: few
cdr3_aa: CASSLPSTNEQFF
cdr3_nt: TGTGCCAGCAGCCTTCCATCGACGAATGAGCAGTTCTTC

d_call: TRBD2
cdr3_length: 15
j_call: TRBJ2-1
v_call: TRBV28
clone_size: -
cdr3_aa: CASRPTLAGANEQFF
cdr3_nt: TGTGCCAGCAGGCCGACTCTAGCGGGGGCCAATGAGCAGTTCTTC

d_call: -
cdr3_length: 12
j_call: TRBJ2-7
v_call: TRBV12-3/TRBV12-4
clone_size: few
cdr3_aa: CASSLFRYEQYF
cdr3_nt: TGTGCCAGCAGTTTATTTCGCTACGAGCAGTACTTC

d_call: -
cdr3_length: 17
j_call: TRBJ2-3
v_call: TRBV5-1
clone_size: -
cdr3_aa: CASSRSGWGRDTDTQYF
cdr3_nt: TGCGCCAGCAGCAGGTCGGGCTGGGGACGGGACACAGATACGCAGTATTTT

d_call: -
cdr3_length: 14
j_call: TRBJ1-1
v_call: TRBV6-5
clone_size: few
cdr3_aa: CASSWERMNTEAFF
cdr3_nt: TGTGCCAGCAGTTGGGAGAGAATGAACACTGAAGCTTTCTTT

d_call: TRBD2
cdr3_length: 16
j_call: TRBJ2-7
v_call: TRBV15
clone_size: -
cdr3_aa: CATSRGLAGGSYEQYF
cdr3_nt: TGTGCCACCAGCAGAGGACTAGCGGGGGGGTCCTACGAGCAGTACTTC

d_call: -
cdr3_length: 15
j_call: TRBJ1-5
v_call: TRBV28
clone_size: -
cdr3_aa: CASSLGGPGNQPQHF
cdr3_nt: TGTGCCAGCAGTTTGGGGGGACCCGGCAATCAGCCCCAGCATTTT

d_call: -
cdr3_length: 13
j_call: TRBJ1-1
v_call: TRBV6-5
clone_size: -
cdr3_aa: CASSPTGYTEAFF
cdr3_nt: TGTGCCAGCAGTCCAACAGGGTACACTGAAGCTTTCTTT

d_call: TRBD2
cdr3_length: 15
j_call: TRBJ2-1
v_call: TRBV9
clone_size: -
cdr3_aa: CASSVATGGYNEQFF
cdr3_nt: TGTGCCAGCAGCGTAGCTACGGGAGGATACAATGAGCAGTTCTTC

d_call: TRBD2
cdr3_length: 18
j_call: TRBJ2-1
v_call: TRBV14
clone_size: -
cdr3_aa: CASSQVRSGLAGINEQFF
cdr3_nt: TGTGCCAGCAGCCAAGTCCGTAGCGGACTAGCGGGTATCAATGAGCAGTTCTTC

d_call: -
cdr3_length: 16
j_call: TRBJ1-1
v_call: TRBV7-6
clone_size: -
cdr3_aa: CASSHPTAPGNTEAFF
cdr3_nt: TGTGCCAGCAGCCACCCGACAGCGCCTGGCAACACTGAAGCTTTCTTT

d_call: -
cdr3_length: 12
j_call: TRBJ2-7
v_call: TRBV6-5
clone_size: -
cdr3_aa: CASGGNSYEQYF
cdr3_nt: TGTGCCAGCGGAGGGAATTCCTACGAGCAGTACTTC

d_call: -
cdr3_length: 16
j_call: TRBJ1-2
v_call: TRBV11-2
clone_size: -
cdr3_aa: CASSRSHRESYYGYTF
cdr3_nt: TGTGCCAGCAGCCGGAGCCACAGGGAGTCGTACTATGGCTACACCTTC

d_call: -
cdr3_length: 12
j_call: TRBJ1-2
v_call: TRBV2
clone_size: -
cdr3_aa: CASIGGIYGYTF
cdr3_nt: TGTGCCAGCATTGGGGGGATCTATGGCTACACCTTC

d_call: TRBD2
cdr3_length: 15
j_call: TRBJ2-1
v_call: TRBV5-6
clone_size: -
cdr3_aa: CASSLLREGFHEQFF
cdr3_nt: TGTGCCAGCAGCTTGTTGCGGGAGGGCTTTCATGAGCAGTTCTTC

d_call: -
cdr3_length: 15
j_call: TRBJ1-6
v_call: TRBV30
clone_size: -
cdr3_aa: CAWSALRGYNSPLHF
cdr3_nt: TGTGCCTGGAGTGCCCTTCGTGGTTATAATTCACCCCTCCACTTT

d_call: -
cdr3_length: 13
j_call: TRBJ2-5
v_call: TRBV11-1
clone_size: -
cdr3_aa: CASSAQGRETQYF
cdr3_nt: TGTGCCAGCAGCGCTCAGGGGCGAGAGACCCAGTACTTC

d_call: TRBD2
cdr3_length: 15
j_call: TRBJ2-1
v_call: TRBV7-2
clone_size: -
cdr3_aa: CASTPSTSRGNEQFF
cdr3_nt: TGTGCCAGCACCCCATCGACTAGCCGTGGCAATGAGCAGTTCTTC

d_call: TRBD2
cdr3_length: 18
j_call: TRBJ2-6
v_call: TRBV3-1/TRBV3-2
clone_size: -
cdr3_aa: CASRNGLAGGLWANVLTF
cdr3_nt: TGTGCCAGCAGAAACGGGCTAGCGGGAGGTCTTTGGGCCAACGTCCTGACTTTC

d_call: TRBD1
cdr3_length: 15
j_call: TRBJ1-1
v_call: TRBV11-2
clone_size: -
cdr3_aa: CASSSPGQANTEAFF
cdr3_nt: TGTGCCAGCAGCTCGCCGGGACAGGCGAACACTGAAGCTTTCTTT